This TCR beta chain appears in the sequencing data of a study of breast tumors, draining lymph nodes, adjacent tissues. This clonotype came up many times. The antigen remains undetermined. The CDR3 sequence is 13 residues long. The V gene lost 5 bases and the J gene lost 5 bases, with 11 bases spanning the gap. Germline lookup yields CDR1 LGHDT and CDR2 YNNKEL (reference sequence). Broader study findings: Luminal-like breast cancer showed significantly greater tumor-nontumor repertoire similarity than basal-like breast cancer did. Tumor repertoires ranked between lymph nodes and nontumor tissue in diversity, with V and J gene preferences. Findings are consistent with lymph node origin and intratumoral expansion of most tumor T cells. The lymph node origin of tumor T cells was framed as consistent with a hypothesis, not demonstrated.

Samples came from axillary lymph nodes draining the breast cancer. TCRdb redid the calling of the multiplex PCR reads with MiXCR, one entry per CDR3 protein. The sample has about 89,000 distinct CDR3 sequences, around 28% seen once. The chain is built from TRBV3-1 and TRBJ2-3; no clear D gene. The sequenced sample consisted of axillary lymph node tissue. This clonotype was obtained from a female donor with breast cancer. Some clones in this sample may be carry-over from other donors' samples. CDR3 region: CASSLERVDTQYF. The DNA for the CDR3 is TGTGCCAGCAGCTTAGAACGGGTAGATACGCAGTATTTT.